This T cell receptor (beta chain) came from a study of human T cells and chemical hapten exposure. Across the study: Mostly female patients had alopecia areata, totalis or universalis.

The study's findings and limits: The presence of alopecia in the donors means their immune response may differ from healthy people's.

Stated time point: patch test 3, about 24 weeks after DPC sensitization. The treatment: therapeutic diphenylcyclopropenone sensitization with weekly scalp DPC. Extraction of total RNA was performed on unfractionated whole blood. TCRdb itself ran the RACE reads through MiXCR, one entry per CDR3 protein. The sample consists of more than 35,000 distinct CDR3 sequences, roughly 13% of them appearing once. This clonotype turned up a few times. Its antigen is not identified. Germline loops: CDR1 SGHVS, CDR2 FNYEAQ. Trimming removed 2 bases at V and 9 bases at J, with 14 bases between. This CDR3 has 15 amino acids.

The sequence came from a woman aged 40 to 50 with alopecia areata. Some clones in this sample may be carry-over from other donors' samples. The J gene is TRBJ1-6, the V gene TRBV7-6, with D hard to call. Here the sequenced sample was whole blood, taken in connection with sensitization to the hapten diphenylcyclopropenone (DPC). CDR3 DNA: TGTGCCAGCAGCTTAACCTCGGCAGAAAGTTCACCCCTCCACTTT. It yields the protein CASSLTSAESSPLHF.